Described below is a single TCR beta chain sequence and its context. Its antigen is currently not known. No per-base quality is available; no much larger clone lies one base away. The CDR3 spans 13 residues, from the cysteine through the phenylalanine. Left in the record is the CDR3 DNA by itself, 39 bases read in frame from the first base. The germline ends are 8 bases apart after V is trimmed by 2 bases and J by 4 bases. CDR1 and CDR2, per the germline V gene (reference sequence), are PRHDT and FYEKMQ. The trial excluded patients who had a history of autoimmune disease or were on systemic immunosuppression. Peripheral blood for TCR sequencing was drawn from every dose cohort at baseline, at cycle 4 day 1 and at cycle 7 day 1. Samples came from an open-label, multicenter, first-in-human phase I dose-escalation trial of ivuxolimab. Adults with locally advanced or metastatic melanoma, renal cell, hepatocellular, or head and neck squamous cell carcinoma were enrolled in the trial. CD4+ and CD8+ T cells were sorted separately from peripheral blood before TCR sequencing.

Genomic DNA was extracted from sorted cells for sequencing of the TCRbeta CDR3 region. TCRbeta CDR3 regions were sequenced using the immunoSEQ Assay. The clones in this table, taken by TCRdb from immuneACCESS, are in-frame only. Not every clone is retained; where verified, under half of the shortfall comes from an unresolved V gene, and the cause of the rest is unknown. In this sample the table shows about 86,000 clones, 87% of which occur a single time. Approximately 1.5% of the sample comes from the top ten. This record belongs to a study of OX40 agonist ivuxolimab in advanced cancers. Regarding the research as a whole: Ivuxolimab was a fully human IgG2 agonistic monoclonal antibody targeting the costimulatory receptor OX40 (CD134). Patients were allowed to have had prior anti-PD-1, anti-PD-L1 or anti-CTLA-4 therapy, and around 43% of the dose-escalation patients had been treated with checkpoint inhibitors. Of the approximately 54 patients in dose escalation, approximately 20 had hepatocellular carcinoma, about 15 had melanoma, 9 had renal cell carcinoma and 9 had head and neck cancer. The paper covers the monotherapy dose-escalation part of the phase I ivuxolimab trial, which included N ≈ 57 patients. The purpose of peripheral TCRbeta sequencing was to test whether ivuxolimab changed TCR sequence diversity and led to clonal T-cell expansion. The dose-escalation cohort was roughly 87% male with a mean age of approximately 60 years, ranging from about 23 to 85. Three dose-escalation patients achieved partial responses, one with hepatocellular carcinoma and two with cutaneous melanoma. Intravenous ivuxolimab was administered to patients every 2 weeks at six dose levels: 0.01, 0.1, 0.3, 1.5, 3 and 10 mg/kg. Findings and caveats that apply to the study as a whole: Low levels of normalized T-cell clonal expansion were also seen in some nonresponding patients. After ivuxolimab, CD8+ T cells had more expanded clones than CD4+ T cells on average. The antigen specificity of the clonally expanded peripheral T cells was not determined. At doses from 0.1 to 3.0 mg/kg, clonal expansion was seen in both CD4+ and CD8+ blood T cells between baseline and week 6. Partial responders in the 0.1-3.0 mg/kg groups had among the lowest normalized peripheral clonal expansion, especially among CD8+ T cells.

The chain was built from TRBV13 and TRBJ1-2; no D gene is confidently identified. The material was CD4+ or CD8+ T cells sorted from blood, obtained in a trial of the OX40 agonist ivuxolimab. This sequence was found in an adult with an advanced solid tumor such as melanoma, head and neck, liver or kidney cancer. The CDR3 region: CASSLRAGYGYTF. The DNA reads TGTGCCAGCAGCTTAAGGGCAGGCTATGGCTACACCTTC.